A selection of T cell receptor beta chains follows, all from one sample in a study of shared T cell receptors in the human thymus. The assay was immunoSEQ multiplex PCR, and TCRdb's table has in-frame clones only and misses some. Found here are about 380,000 clones, more than 85% of them singletons; the top ten hold roughly 0.02%. Sample: thymocytes. The origin of the receptors is a human donor. Each CDR3 is given with its conserved first and last residue. A D gene is named only where the DNA matches it firmly. Not all rows give a size; the values are once, few, many and, for expanded clones, a class.

TRBV10-3	.	TRBJ2-7	once	CATQGPAVYEQYF	TGTGCCACGCAGGGACCGGCCGTTTACGAGCAGTACTTC
TRBV21-1	.	TRBJ2-1	.	CASSDRDSSSYNEQFF	TGTGCCAGCAGCGACAGGGACTCGAGCTCCTACAATGAGCAGTTCTTC
TRBV10-3	.	TRBJ2-7	.	CAISPTGDTSYEQYF	TGTGCCATCAGCCCCACGGGAGATACATCCTACGAGCAGTACTTC
TRBV29-1	.	TRBJ1-1	.	CSVPGRFEAFF	TGCAGCGTACCGGGACGCTTTGAAGCTTTCTTT
TRBV7-9	TRBD1	TRBJ1-5	.	CASSIYRGPKGHGNQPQHF	TGTGCCAGCAGCATATACAGGGGGCCTAAAGGGCATGGCAATCAGCCCCAGCATTTT
TRBV5-4	.	TRBJ2-3	.	CASRLRGGEEGADTQYF	TGTGCCAGCAGGCTCCGGGGCGGGGAGGAAGGGGCAGATACGCAGTATTTT
TRBV11-2	.	TRBJ2-5	.	CASSTPRRRTQYF	TGTGCCAGCTCGACTCCCCGTAGGAGGACCCAGTACTTC
TRBV4-1	.	TRBJ1-1	.	CASSQRGRNTEAFF	TGCGCCAGCAGCCAACGAGGCCGGAACACTGAAGCTTTCTTT
TRBV12-5	.	TRBJ1-1	.	CASARRKGELNTEAFF	TGTGCTAGTGCCCGGCGTAAAGGGGAACTTAACACTGAAGCTTTCTTT
TRBV7-2	.	TRBJ1-1	.	CASSRGGENTEAFF	TGTGCCAGCAGCCGTGGCGGGGAGAACACTGAAGCTTTCTTT
TRBV27	TRBD1	TRBJ2-7	.	CASSFGTGGHSYEQYF	TGTGCCAGCAGTTTCGGGACAGGGGGCCACTCCTACGAGCAGTACTTC
TRBV27	.	TRBJ2-7	.	CASSFPGRPAYEQYF	TGTGCCAGCAGTTTTCCGGGACGGCCTGCCTACGAGCAGTACTTC
TRBV27	.	TRBJ1-1	.	CASSSYRESTQVAFF	TGTGCCAGCAGTTCCTACAGGGAATCGACCCAAGTGGCTTTCTTT
TRBV7-2	.	TRBJ1-1	.	CASSLAPGLKKENTEAFF	TGTGCCAGCAGTTTAGCGCCGGGACTTAAAAAGGAGAACACTGAAGCTTTCTTT
TRBV19	.	TRBJ2-3	once	CASSSVWGTSTDTQYF	TGTGCCAGTAGCTCCGTTTGGGGTACTAGCACAGATACGCAGTATTTT
TRBV30	TRBD2	TRBJ2-4	once	CAWRRLAGILAKNIQYF	TGTGCCTGGAGAAGGCTAGCGGGAATACTCGCCAAAAACATTCAGTACTTC
TRBV27	.	TRBJ1-6	.	CASNNLRWGGGFNSPLHF	TGTGCCAGCAACAACCTCCGATGGGGTGGGGGCTTTAATTCACCCCTCCACTTT
TRBV6-1	.	TRBJ1-2	.	CASSEEFRGRSYGYTF	TGTGCCAGCAGTGAAGAATTCAGGGGTCGGAGCTATGGCTACACCTTC
TRBV4-1	.	TRBJ2-3	.	CASSQDEGLRHSTDTQYF	TGCGCCAGCAGCCAAGACGAAGGTTTGCGTCATAGCACAGATACGCAGTATTTT
TRBV15	TRBD2	TRBJ2-5	.	CATSRGLRLAGGRGETQYF	TGTGCCACCAGCAGAGGGCTGCGGCTAGCGGGAGGGAGGGGAGAGACCCAGTACTTC
TRBV28	.	TRBJ1-2	once	CASSATYGYTF	TGTGCCAGCAGTGCAACCTATGGCTACACCTTC